This record looks at one T cell receptor (beta chain) sequence and its context. The entry originates in a study of Graves' ophthalmopathy and Graves' hyperthyroidism. RNA transcripts yielded amplified TCR beta CDR3 regions. The authors performed first-round RT-PCR with HTBI primers and then a second-round multiplex PCR. TCRdb reprocessed the multiplex PCR reads via MiXCR and lists one record per CDR3 protein. The table includes 900,000 to 1,200,000 distinct CDR3 sequences, about two fifths detected once. What was sequenced was peripheral blood or thyroid tissue (not recorded which). The source is an adult man with Graves' hyperthyroidism.

The CDR3 region has the DNA TGCAGCGGGACAGGGGTTCTAGGAGAGACCCAGTACTTC. This codes for CSGTGVLGETQYF. The J gene is TRBJ2-5, the V gene TRBV29-1, with 9 bases aligning to TRBD1. The germline V gene has CDR1 SQVTM and CDR2 ANQGSEA. V was pared by 7 bases and J by 4 bases, with 7 bases of the junction left unmatched. This CDR3 region has 13 residues.